The 3 T cell receptor beta chains below come from one sample, sequenced in a study of CD8 T cells in ankylosing spondylitis. Findings of the study overall: Ankylosing spondylitis blood appeared to carry a characteristic TCR beta motif of roughly 8 highly homologous variants.

These receptors have no identified antigens. From the 5' RACE reads, TCRdb called clonotypes with MiXCR, one entry per CDR3 protein. The table has roughly 670,000 distinct CDR3 sequences, roughly 19% seen once; the top ten hold under 20%. Source material: blood, either unsorted or a sorted T cell fraction (not recorded which). The receptors shown here come from a male donor with ankylosing spondylitis.

This chain connects TRBV6-2 or TRBV6-3 to TRBJ2-2; D gene ambiguous. Germline V gene sequence: CDR1 MNHEY, CDR2 SVGEGT. Trimming stripped 4 bases from V and 7 bases from J, with 7 bases between. CDR3 length: 12 amino acids. The CDR3 DNA follows: TGTGCCAGCAGTTGGGGAAGCGGGGAGCTGTTTTTT. Translation: CASSWGSGELFF.

The chain recombines TRBV12-3 or TRBV12-4 with TRBJ1-2, with D unclear. V shed 3 bases and J shed 5 bases, with 10 bases lying between them. The CDR3 contains 13 residues. CDR3 in amino acids: CASSFPLFYGYTF. The CDR3 nucleotides read TGTGCCAGCAGTTTCCCACTGTTTTATGGCTACACCTTC.

V gene TRBV7-6 combines with J gene TRBJ1-1; no firm D call. The germline CDR1 and CDR2 sequences are SGHVS and FNYEAQ. V shed 1 base and J shed 1 base, with 10 bases lying between them. The CDR3 totals 15 residues. The DNA for the CDR3 is TGTGCCAGCAGCTTAGTGACCAGACAGAACACTGAAGCTTTCTTT. Its translation is CASSLVTRQNTEAFF.